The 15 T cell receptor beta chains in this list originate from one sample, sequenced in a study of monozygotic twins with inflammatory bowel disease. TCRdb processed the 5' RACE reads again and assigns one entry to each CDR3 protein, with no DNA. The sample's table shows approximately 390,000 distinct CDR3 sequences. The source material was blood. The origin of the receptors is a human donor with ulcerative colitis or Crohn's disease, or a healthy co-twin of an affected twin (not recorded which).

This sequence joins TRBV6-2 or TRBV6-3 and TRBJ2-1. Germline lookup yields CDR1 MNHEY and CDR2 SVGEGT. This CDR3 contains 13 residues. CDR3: CAIRADSYNEQFF.

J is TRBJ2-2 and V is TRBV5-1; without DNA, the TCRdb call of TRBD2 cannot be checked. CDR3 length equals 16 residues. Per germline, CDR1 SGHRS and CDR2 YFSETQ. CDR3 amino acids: CASSPGTSVDTGELFF.

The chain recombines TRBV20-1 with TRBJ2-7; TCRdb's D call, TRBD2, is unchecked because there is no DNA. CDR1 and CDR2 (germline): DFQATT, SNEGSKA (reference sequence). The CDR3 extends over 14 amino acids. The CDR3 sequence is CSAAQLAGGYEQYF.

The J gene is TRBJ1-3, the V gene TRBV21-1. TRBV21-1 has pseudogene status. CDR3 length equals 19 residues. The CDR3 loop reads CANSRIGCAHSLSGNTIYF.

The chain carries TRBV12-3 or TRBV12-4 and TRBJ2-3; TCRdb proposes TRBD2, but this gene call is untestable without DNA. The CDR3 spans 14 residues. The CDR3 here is CASSQRESTDTQYF.

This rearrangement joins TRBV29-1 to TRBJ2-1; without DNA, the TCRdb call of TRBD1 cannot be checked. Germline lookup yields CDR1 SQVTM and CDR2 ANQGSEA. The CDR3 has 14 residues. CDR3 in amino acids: CSVERGPPFNEQFF.

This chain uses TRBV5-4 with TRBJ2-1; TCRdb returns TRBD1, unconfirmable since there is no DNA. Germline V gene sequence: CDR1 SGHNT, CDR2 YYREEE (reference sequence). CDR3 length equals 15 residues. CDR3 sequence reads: CASSFRTGPNNEQFF.

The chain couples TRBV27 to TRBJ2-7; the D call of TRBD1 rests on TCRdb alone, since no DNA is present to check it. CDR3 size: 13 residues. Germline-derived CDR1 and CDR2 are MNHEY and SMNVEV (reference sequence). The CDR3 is CASREPGQPEQYF.

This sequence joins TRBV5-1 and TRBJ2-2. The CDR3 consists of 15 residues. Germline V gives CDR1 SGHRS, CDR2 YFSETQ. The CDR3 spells CASRFAAQNTGELFF.

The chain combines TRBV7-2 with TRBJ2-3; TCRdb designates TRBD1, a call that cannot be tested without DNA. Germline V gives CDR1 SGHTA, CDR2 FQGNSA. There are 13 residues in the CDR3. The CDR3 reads CASSWTGKDTQYF.

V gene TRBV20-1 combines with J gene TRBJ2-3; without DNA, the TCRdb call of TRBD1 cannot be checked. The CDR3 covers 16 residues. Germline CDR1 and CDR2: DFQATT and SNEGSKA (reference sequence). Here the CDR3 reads CSARGYTGDTTDTQYF.

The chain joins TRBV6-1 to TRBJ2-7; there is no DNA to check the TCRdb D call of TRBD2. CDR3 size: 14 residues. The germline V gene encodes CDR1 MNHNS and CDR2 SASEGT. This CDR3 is CASSERGGGYEQYF.

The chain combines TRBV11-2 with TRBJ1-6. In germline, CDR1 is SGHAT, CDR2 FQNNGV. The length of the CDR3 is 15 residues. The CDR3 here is CASSAGSSYNSPLHF.

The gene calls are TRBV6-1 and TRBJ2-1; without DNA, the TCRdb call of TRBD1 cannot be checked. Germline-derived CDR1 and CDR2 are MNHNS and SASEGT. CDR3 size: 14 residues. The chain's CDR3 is CASSGRGQGNEQFF.

The CDR3 spells CASSLGRERSGANVLTF. The chain uses TRBV7-2 and TRBJ2-6. The CDR3 loop spans 17 amino acids. Germline V lookup: CDR1 SGHTA, CDR2 FQGNSA.